The text below deals with one T cell receptor (beta chain). The data were obtained in a study of blood T cell repertoires in COVID-19. As for the study in general: Sample material is recorded as cDNA or gDNA derived from T cells, B-cell-depleted T cells, or PBMCs.

Sequencing was performed with immunoSEQ multiplex PCR; in TCRdb, only in-frame clones are kept and a portion is missing. The sample records 35,000 to 50,000 clones, roughly 81% being singletons. From germline, CDR1 is SGHTA and CDR2 FQGTGA. Trimming removed 5 bases from V and 4 bases from J, with 10 bases in between. This CDR3 comprises 13 residues. The source is a woman in her 70s in a cohort sampled during active COVID-19. J is TRBJ2-3 and V is TRBV7-3; weak D call: TRBD1 (5 bases). Sequenced input: peripheral blood. The CDR3 region is CASSPDSSDTQYF. The CDR3 DNA is TGTGCCAGCAGCCCCGACAGTTCAGATACGCAGTATTTT.